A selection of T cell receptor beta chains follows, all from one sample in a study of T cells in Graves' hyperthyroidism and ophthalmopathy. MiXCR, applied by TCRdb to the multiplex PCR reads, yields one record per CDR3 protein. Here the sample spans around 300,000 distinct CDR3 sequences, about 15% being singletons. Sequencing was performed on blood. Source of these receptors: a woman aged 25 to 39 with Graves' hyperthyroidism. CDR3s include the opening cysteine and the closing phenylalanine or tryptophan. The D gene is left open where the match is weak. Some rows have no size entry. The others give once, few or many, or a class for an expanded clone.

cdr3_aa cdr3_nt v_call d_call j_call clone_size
CASSFDRVEQYF TGTGCCAGCAGTTTTGACAGGGTCGAGCAGTACTTC TRBV12-3/TRBV12-4 TRBD1 TRBJ2-7 many
CASSSLDSPYNEQFF TGTGCCAGCAGCTCCCTAGACAGTCCCTACAATGAGCAGTTCTTC TRBV11-2 NA TRBJ2-1 many
CASTKLGSGNTIYF TGTGCCAGCACTAAATTGGGGTCTGGAAACACCATATATTTT TRBV27 NA TRBJ1-3 few
CASSLLGPADTQYF TGTGCCAGCAGTTTATTAGGGCCTGCAGATACGCAGTATTTT TRBV28 NA TRBJ2-3 many
CASSGLGPQHF TGTGCCAGCAGTGGGCTGGGGCCCCAGCATTTT TRBV2 NA TRBJ1-5 many
CASSGTLGGTGELFF TGTGCCAGCAGCGGGACCCTCGGGGGTACCGGGGAGCTGTTTTTT TRBV9 NA TRBJ2-2 few
CASSLPQGFYEQYF TGTGCCAGCAGCTTACCACAGGGGTTCTACGAGCAGTACTTC TRBV7-9 TRBD1 TRBJ2-7 NA
CASSSGQGLGYGYTF TGTGCCAGCAGTTCAGGACAGGGACTTGGCTATGGCTACACCTTC TRBV6-5 TRBD1 TRBJ1-2 few
CASRPEQGWFYEQYF TGTGCCAGCAGACCCGAACAGGGTTGGTTCTACGAGCAGTACTTC TRBV6-1 NA TRBJ2-7 many
CATWAAYGYTF TGTGCCACCTGGGCGGCATATGGCTACACCTTC TRBV2 NA TRBJ1-2 many
CSAPDFGGAYEQYF TGCAGTGCCCCCGACTTTGGGGGGGCCTACGAGCAGTACTTC TRBV20-1 TRBD2 TRBJ2-7 many
CSVGWDRGNQPQHF TGCAGCGTGGGATGGGACAGGGGCAATCAGCCCCAGCATTTT TRBV29-1 TRBD1 TRBJ1-5 few
CATSSGLAGGPATEDTQYF TGTGCCACCAGCAGTGGACTAGCGGGAGGGCCAGCCACCGAAGATACGCAGTATTTT TRBV15 TRBD2 TRBJ2-3 NA
CASWLGQLNSPLHF TGTGCCAGTTGGCTGGGACAGCTAAATTCACCCCTCCACTTT TRBV27 TRBD1 TRBJ1-6 few
CASSRGQFGGDEQFF TGTGCCAGCAGCCGCGGACAGTTCGGGGGCGATGAGCAGTTCTTC TRBV11-2 NA TRBJ2-1 many
CASSLGGQAFF TGTGCCAGCAGTTTAGGGGGGCAAGCTTTCTTT TRBV12-3/TRBV12-4 NA TRBJ1-1 many
CSARRFDRKETQYF TGCAGTGCTAGAAGGTTTGACAGAAAAGAGACCCAGTACTTC TRBV20-1 NA TRBJ2-5 NA
CAWSEQDQNTEAFF TGTGCCTGGAGTGAACAGGACCAGAACACTGAAGCTTTCTTT TRBV30 NA TRBJ1-1 few
CASSRSTSGRSNEQFF TGTGCCAGCAGCAGATCGACTAGCGGGAGATCAAATGAGCAGTTCTTC TRBV7-2 TRBD2 TRBJ2-1 NA
CAISWGVEGNEQFF TGTGCCATCAGTTGGGGGGTAGAGGGGAATGAGCAGTTCTTC TRBV10-3 NA TRBJ2-1 many
CSVSREGDTQYF TGCAGCGTTAGCCGGGAGGGGGATACGCAGTATTTT TRBV29-1 TRBD2 TRBJ2-3 many
CSARGETGTDTQYF TGCAGTGCTAGAGGGGAGACCGGCACAGATACGCAGTATTTT TRBV20-1 NA TRBJ2-3 many
CRYTMGAEAFF TGCAGATATACAATGGGTGCTGAAGCTTTCTTT TRBV20-1 NA TRBJ1-1 few
CASSPRPGQETGEQYF TGTGCCAGCTCGCCCCGGCCGGGACAGGAGACGGGGGAGCAGTACTTC TRBV18 TRBD1 TRBJ2-7 few
CSVRTAAYNEQFF TGCTCCGTCAGAACGGCGGCGTACAATGAGCAGTTCTTC TRBV30 NA TRBJ2-1 NA
CASTSGTDTQYF TGTGCCAGCACTAGCGGCACAGATACGCAGTATTTT TRBV6-1 NA TRBJ2-3 few
CASSIGQGNIQYF TGTGCCAGCAGTATTGGACAGGGAAACATTCAGTACTTC TRBV27 TRBD1 TRBJ2-4 many
CASSRSGAFF TGTGCCAGCAGCCGATCCGGGGCTTTCTTT TRBV7-2 NA TRBJ1-1 many
CASSPGLAGGPSDEQFF TGTGCCAGCAGCCCGGGACTAGCGGGAGGGCCCTCCGATGAGCAGTTCTTC TRBV7-9 TRBD2 TRBJ2-1 many
CASSYFPPPESEAFF TGTGCCAGCAGTTACTTCCCCCCGCCCGAGAGTGAAGCTTTCTTT TRBV6-5 NA TRBJ1-1 many
CACDRAYGYTF TGTGCCTGTGACAGGGCCTATGGCTACACCTTC TRBV30 TRBD1 TRBJ1-2 many
CASSLSGGRSPLHF TGTGCCAGCAGCCTTTCAGGGGGCAGATCACCCCTCCACTTT TRBV3-1 TRBD1 TRBJ1-6 NA
CASSQSGTGVETQYF TGTGCCAGCAGTCAATCCGGGACAGGGGTGGAGACCCAGTACTTC TRBV12-3/TRBV12-4 TRBD1 TRBJ2-5 NA
CASSLFGQGNQPQHF TGTGCCAGCAGCTTATTTGGACAGGGCAATCAGCCCCAGCATTTT TRBV7-2 TRBD1 TRBJ1-5 NA
CSTRRSSGGTDTQYF TGCAGCACGCGGAGGTCTAGCGGAGGCACAGATACGCAGTATTTT TRBV29-1 TRBD2 TRBJ2-3 many
CASTLAGSSYNEQFF TGCGCCAGCACCCTAGCGGGATCGTCCTACAATGAGCAGTTCTTC TRBV10-2 TRBD2 TRBJ2-1 many
CASSEFGATQYF TGTGCCAGCAGTGAATTCGGGGCGACCCAGTACTTC TRBV25-1 NA TRBJ2-5 NA
CASSPPLARAKNIQYF TGTGCCAGCAGCCCCCCTCTCGCGCGGGCCAAAAACATTCAGTACTTC TRBV6-2/TRBV6-3 NA TRBJ2-4 NA
CASSLKVSYVQYF TGTGCCAGCAGTTTAAAAGTAAGTTACGTGCAGTACTTC TRBV27 NA TRBJ2-7 few
CASSIDPVGEAFF TGTGCCAGTAGTATAGACCCAGTAGGTGAAGCTTTCTTT TRBV19 NA TRBJ1-1 NA
CSAKTSGNNEQFF TGCAGTGCTAAAACTAGCGGGAACAATGAGCAGTTCTTC TRBV20-1 TRBD2 TRBJ2-1 few
CASSLLRPKLFF TGTGCCAGCAGTTTACTCCGGCCCAAGCTTTTCTTT TRBV28 NA TRBJ1-1 many
CASSLEPPTEAFF TGTGCCAGCAGCTTAGAACCCCCGACAGAAGCTTTCTTT TRBV7-9 NA TRBJ1-1 NA
CASSYRPSGRSDTQYF TGTGCCAGCAGTTACCGCCCTAGCGGGAGATCAGATACGCAGTATTTT TRBV6-6 TRBD2 TRBJ2-3 few
CAISESGGQTVTQYF TGTGCCATCAGTGAGTCTGGCGGCCAGACGGTGACCCAGTACTTC TRBV10-3 NA TRBJ2-5 NA
CASSELRGSYNEQFF TGTGCCAGCAGTGAGTTGAGGGGGAGCTACAATGAGCAGTTCTTC TRBV2 NA TRBJ2-1 many
CSALQGTPSSNQPQHF TGCAGTGCTCTGCAGGGGACTCCTTCTAGCAATCAGCCCCAGCATTTT TRBV20-1 NA TRBJ1-5 many
CASKELATTGELFF TGTGCCAGCAAAGAACTGGCAACGACCGGGGAGCTGTTTTTT TRBV2 NA TRBJ2-2 many
CASSLLGSGGAQPQHF TGTGCCAGCAGTTTACTAGGTTCCGGGGGTGCACAGCCCCAGCATTTT TRBV27 NA TRBJ1-5 few
CASSQDDEQFF TGTGCCAGCAGCCAAGATGATGAGCAGTTCTTC TRBV4-2 NA TRBJ2-1 few
CSASYRESSYEQYF TGCAGTGCTAGTTACAGGGAGAGCTCCTACGAGCAGTACTTC TRBV20-1 NA TRBJ2-7 many
CSARKAGGPSEQFF TGCAGTGCACGGAAAGCGGGAGGGCCAAGTGAGCAGTTCTTC TRBV20-1 TRBD2 TRBJ2-1 many
CASSQERQGLSNEQFF TGTGCCAGCAGCCAAGAGCGGCAGGGATTGAGCAATGAGCAGTTCTTC TRBV3-1 NA TRBJ2-1 many
CASSADSTGELFF TGTGCCAGCAGTGCTGACTCCACCGGGGAGCTGTTTTTT TRBV2 NA TRBJ2-2 NA
CASSPGEAGNTIYF TGTGCCAGCAGTCCAGGGGAAGCTGGAAACACCATATATTTT TRBV6-1 NA TRBJ1-3 NA